This T cell receptor (beta chain) originates from a study of follicular helper T cells after annual influenza vaccination. Some clones are missing from TCRdb's copy, which holds only in-frame ones; the method was immunoSEQ multiplex PCR. Among approximately 11,000 clones listed, around four fifths were seen once. The J segment lost 2 bases and the V segment lost 6 bases, leaving 4 bases of the junction unmatched. Germline V gene lookup returns CDR1 KGHSH and CDR2 LQKENI. The CDR3 runs 15 residues. This TCR was sampled from an adult who received the influenza vaccine. V and J are TRBV18 and TRBJ1-3, with 10 bases identical to TRBD1. Material: CXCR5- memory CD4+ T cells sorted from blood, obtained 6 weeks after influenza vaccination. This CDR3 is CASSPDRGPGNTIYF. CDR3 nucleotide sequence: TGTGCCAGCTCTCCCGACAGGGGGCCTGGAAACACCATATATTTT.